This T cell receptor beta chain emerged from a study of OX40 agonist ivuxolimab in advanced cancers. About the study: Partial responses were achieved by three patients: one hepatocellular carcinoma, two cutaneous melanoma.

Germline V gene data show CDR1 as SGDLS and CDR2 as YYNGEE. V was trimmed by 4 bases and J by 1 base, leaving 18 bases between them. CDR3 size: 17 residues. Patients were excluded for autoimmune disease history or systemic immunosuppression. Measured with immunoSEQ multiplex PCR; TCRdb has only the in-frame clones, and not every one. Of approximately 90,000 clones listed, about 88% are singletons. The sequence was obtained from an adult with an advanced solid tumor such as melanoma, head and neck, liver or kidney cancer. The genes are TRBV9 and TRBJ2-1; the D gene could be TRBD1 or TRBD2 (5 bases each). The sample was CD4+ or CD8+ T cells sorted from blood, taken in a trial of the OX40 agonist ivuxolimab. The CDR3 sequence is CASSPQRGQGSYNEQFF. CDR3 nucleotides: TGTGCCAGCAGCCCCCAGAGGGGCCAAGGGTCCTACAATGAGCAGTTCTTC.